These 25 T cell receptor beta chains were all obtained from the same sample, sequenced in a study of a mutant IDH1 vaccine in newly diagnosed glioma. The time point: week 47, end of study. Doses consisted of 300 ug of mutant IDH1 20-mer peptide each, paired with topical imiquimod. Produced via immunoSEQ multiplex PCR; TCRdb's table is partial and in-frame only. The sample consists of some 49,000 clones, 76% of them appearing once. These TCRs' antigens remain unknown. Sequencing used PBMCs, obtained from a glioma patient whose treatment included an IDH1 peptide vaccine. The origin of the receptors is a middle-aged woman with glioma. Some clones in this sample may be carry-over from other donors' samples.

J is TRBJ1-2 and V is TRBV7-8; D is ambiguous. The V and J ends lost 1 base and 4 bases respectively, with 10 bases between them. This CDR3 has 14 residues. Per the germline V gene, CDR1 is SGHVS and CDR2 is FQNEAQ. The CDR3 region is CASSLEWVGYGYTF. The CDR3 bases are TGTGCCAGCAGCTTAGAGTGGGTCGGCTATGGCTACACCTTC. The whole variable domain, remainder taken from reference TRBV7-8 and TRBJ1-2, is GAGVSQSPRYKVAKRGQDVALRCDPISGHVSLFWYQQALGQGPEFLTYFQNEAQLDKSGLPSDRFFAERPEGSVSTLKIQRTQQEDSAVYLCASSLEWVGYGYTFGSGTRLTVV.

The chain joins TRBV5-1 to TRBJ2-2; D not certain. Trimming cost V 0 bases and J 2 bases, with 5 bases left between them. CDR1 and CDR2 (germline): SGHRS, YFSETQ. CDR3 length: 14 amino acids. The CDR3, as DNA: TGCGCCAGCAGCTTGGACCCAAACACCGGGGAGCTGTTTTTT. Translating it yields CASSLDPNTGELFF.

This clone was detected only once. This sequence joins TRBV6-1 and TRBJ2-2; D is uncertain. The V and J ends lost 4 bases and 7 bases respectively, with 13 bases between them. The CDR3 has 14 amino acids. Germline V gene lookup returns CDR1 MNHNS and CDR2 SASEGT. The CDR3, as DNA: TGTGCCAGCAGTGGTCCTACTTGGAGCGGGGAGCTGTTTTTT. Protein: CASSGPTWSGELFF.

This chain joins TRBV10-1 and TRBJ2-1; D may match TRBD1 or TRBD2 (5 bases each). Per the germline V gene, CDR1 is WNHNN and CDR2 is SYGVQD (reference sequence). Trimming removed 0 bases at V and 7 bases at J, with 7 bases between. This CDR3 is 13 amino acids long. In nucleotides, the CDR3 is TGCGCCAGCAGTGAGTCGTGGGGGAATGAGCAGTTCTTC. Its translation is CASSESWGNEQFF.

V usage is TRBV5-4 and J usage is TRBJ2-1, with unresolved D. The germline V and J ends were trimmed by 4 bases and 9 bases, with 11 bases remaining between them. The V gene's germline CDR1 is SGHNT and CDR2 YYREEE (reference sequence). This CDR3 has 12 residues. The chain's CDR3 is CASSLGYGEQFF. CDR3 DNA sequence: TGTGCCAGCAGCCTAGGGTACGGTGAGCAGTTCTTC.

The CDR3 is CASSPGTSVREQYF. The CDR3 DNA follows: TGTGCCAGCAGCCCCGGGACTAGTGTAAGGGAGCAGTACTTC. This chain connects TRBV7-9 to TRBJ2-7, with 8 bases identical to TRBD2. After removal of 5 bases from V and 7 bases from J, the junction contained 10 bases not matched to a gene. The germline CDR1 and CDR2 sequences are SEHNR and FQNEAQ (reference sequence). The length of the CDR3 is 14 residues.

The rearrangement joins TRBV7-2 to TRBJ1-6; the match to TRBD1 covers 9 bases. This CDR3 has 15 residues. V was clipped by 5 bases and J by 9 bases; unmatched bases: 8. Germline-derived CDR1 and CDR2 are SGHTA and FQGNSA. DNA of the CDR3: TGTGCCAGCAGCCCGCCGGGACAGGGTCGTTCACCCCTCCACTTT. Translated: CASSPPGQGRSPLHF.

The chain has TRBV27 and TRBJ2-7, with 8 bases that match TRBD2. V was pared by 5 bases and J by 5 bases, with 2 bases of the junction left unmatched. CDR1 and CDR2 from the germline V gene are MNHEY and SMNVEV (reference sequence). The CDR3 totals 12 residues. The CDR3 sequence is CASSMTSDEQYF. The CDR3 nucleotides read TGTGCCAGCAGTATGACTAGCGACGAGCAGTACTTC.

V is TRBV6-5 and J is TRBJ1-1, with D possibly TRBD1 on 5 matching bases. This CDR3 has 15 amino acids. Germline V gives CDR1 MNHEY, CDR2 SVGAGI. Trimming pared 0 bases from V and 0 bases from J, leaving 8 bases between. This chain's CDR3 is CASSYSRGMNTEAFF. In DNA form, the CDR3 reads TGTGCCAGCAGTTACTCGCGGGGGATGAACACTGAAGCTTTCTTT.

In its sample, this clone was seen a few times. V is TRBV30 and J is TRBJ2-2, with D maybe TRBD1 (5 bases). The germline gives CDR1 GTSNPN, CDR2 SVGIG (reference sequence). V shed 2 bases and J shed 1 base, with 11 bases lying between them. There are 15 residues in the CDR3. This CDR3 reads CAWSQGQLNTGELFF. CDR3 nucleotides: TGTGCCTGGAGTCAGGGCCAGCTGAACACCGGGGAGCTGTTTTTT.

The chain is built from TRBV19 and TRBJ2-3, with a weak D call TRBD2 (5 bases). The ends were cut back, 7 bases at V and 6 bases at J, with 14 bases in the middle. Germline V lookup: CDR1 LNHDA, CDR2 SQIVND (reference sequence). The CDR3 length is 13 residues. The CDR3 coding sequence is TGTGCCAGTATCGGACTTCATACCGATACGCAGTATTTT. This translates into CASIGLHTDTQYF.

V usage is TRBV5-6 and J usage is TRBJ1-3, with 7 bases aligning to TRBD1. Germline V gives CDR1 SGHDT, CDR2 YYEEEE. After removal of 4 bases from V and 2 bases from J, the junction contained 3 bases not matched to a gene. This CDR3 has 14 amino acids. The CDR3 loop is CASSQDRAGNTIYF. The CDR3 bases are TGTGCCAGCAGCCAAGACAGGGCTGGAAACACCATATATTTT.

This chain connects TRBV9 to TRBJ2-7; D perhaps matches TRBD2 (6 bases). Germline values: CDR1 SGDLS, CDR2 YYNGEE. The CDR3 has 14 residues. Trimming took 4 bases from V and 0 from J, leaving 11 bases between them. As DNA, the CDR3 is TGTGCCAGCAGCACGGGACTGGGCTCCTACGAGCAGTACTTC. Translating gives CASSTGLGSYEQYF. Complete variable domain (other parts from reference TRBV9 and TRBJ2-7): DSGVTQTPKHLITATGQRVTLRCSPRSGDLSVYWYQQSLDQGLQFLIQYYNGEERAKGNILERFSAQQFPDLHSELNLSSLELGDSALYFCASSTGLGSYEQYFGPGTRLTVT.

This sequence joins TRBV5-1 and TRBJ1-6, with 9 positions matching TRBD1. The length of the CDR3 is 16 residues. CDR1 is SGHRS, CDR2 YFSETQ, per germline. With V trimmed by 4 bases and J by 8 bases, 10 bases remained unmatched. The CDR3 reads CASSAGGTGYDSPLHF. CDR3 nucleotide sequence: TGCGCCAGCAGCGCGGGGGGGACAGGGTATGATTCACCCCTCCACTTT.

The V call is TRBV19, the J call TRBJ1-1; D is undetermined. V was shortened by 4 bases and J by 5 bases, with 14 bases between the two germline ends. CDR3 length: 14 amino acids. Germline-derived CDR1 and CDR2 are LNHDA and SQIVND (reference sequence). CDR3 DNA: TGTGCCAGTAGTAGCCTGAGGGATGGAACTGAAGCTTTCTTT. This codes for CASSSLRDGTEAFF.

The chain joins TRBV9 to TRBJ2-5; D is undetermined. From germline, CDR1 is SGDLS and CDR2 YYNGEE. V was pared by 4 bases and J by 7 bases, with 11 bases between. The CDR3 is 12 amino acids. CDR3 region: CASSPSSRTQYF. In nucleotides, the CDR3 is TGTGCCAGCAGCCCTTCCTCTAGGACCCAGTACTTC.

The V and J genes are TRBV2 and TRBJ2-7; D remains unclear. Germline CDR1 reads SNHLY; CDR2 reads FYNNEI. CDR3 size: 10 residues. V dropped 7 bases and J dropped 4 bases, with 5 bases sitting between them. CDR3 residues: CASTLYEQYF. CDR3 bases: TGTGCCAGCACGTTGTACGAGCAGTACTTC.

Here the CDR3 reads CASSPGGGMNTEAFF. The DNA for the CDR3 is TGTGCCAGCAGCCCAGGCGGGGGAATGAACACTGAAGCTTTCTTT. This sequence joins TRBV6-6 and TRBJ1-1, with D possibly being TRBD1 (5 bases). This CDR3 region has 15 residues. CDR1 and CDR2 from the germline V gene are MNHNY and SVGAGI (reference sequence). V dropped 6 bases and J dropped 0 bases, with 14 bases sitting between them.

The chain recombines TRBV5-1 with TRBJ2-7; D perhaps matches TRBD1 (6 bases). The V and J ends lost 3 bases and 4 bases respectively, with 8 bases between them. The length of the CDR3 is 12 residues. Germline assignment: CDR1 SGHRS and CDR2 YFSETQ. CDR3 region: CASSSQGYEQYF. CDR3 nucleotides: TGCGCCAGCAGCTCACAGGGTTACGAGCAGTACTTC.

V and J are TRBV6-1 and TRBJ2-7; TRBD2 aligns across 14 bases. V shed 4 bases, J shed 0 bases, and the junction held 2 bases outside the gene matches. The CDR3 contains 16 residues. Germline loops: CDR1 MNHNS, CDR2 SASEGT. In DNA, the CDR3 is TGTGCCAGCAGTGGCGGGACTAGCGGGAGCTCCTACGAGCAGTACTTC. This gives the protein CASSGGTSGSSYEQYF.

The chain uses TRBV28 and TRBJ1-1; the D is unclear. CDR1 and CDR2 from the germline V gene are MDHEN and SYDVKM. Trimming took 5 bases from V and 3 from J, leaving 13 bases between them. The CDR3 spans 14 residues. CDR3 sequence: CASSPPGTYTEAFF. CDR3 bases: TGTGCCAGCAGTCCTCCGGGAACATACACTGAAGCTTTCTTT.

This clone was counted a single time. The chain has TRBV19 and TRBJ2-5, with 8 positions matching TRBD2. This CDR3 has 12 residues. V gave up 6 bases and J gave up 4 bases; unmatched junction bases: 1. Germline loops: CDR1 LNHDA, CDR2 SQIVND (reference sequence). CDR3 DNA sequence: TGTGCCAGTAGGGGACTAGGAGAGACCCAGTACTTC. Its protein product is CASRGLGETQYF.

This clone was detected only once. The V call is TRBV9, the J call TRBJ2-7, with 10 bases matching TRBD1. Germline CDR1 is SGDLS and CDR2 is YYNGEE. The J segment lost 4 bases and the V segment lost 3 bases, leaving 4 bases of the junction unmatched. This CDR3 has 14 residues. The CDR3 sequence is CASSAPGQGYEQYF. The CDR3, as DNA: TGTGCCAGCAGCGCCCCGGGACAGGGGTACGAGCAGTACTTC. The whole variable domain, filled in from reference TRBV9 and TRBJ2-7, reads DSGVTQTPKHLITATGQRVTLRCSPRSGDLSVYWYQQSLDQGLQFLIQYYNGEERAKGNILERFSAQQFPDLHSELNLSSLELGDSALYFCASSAPGQGYEQYFGPGTRLTVT.

The rearrangement uses TRBV9 and TRBJ1-2; D not resolved. The germline V and J ends were trimmed by 2 bases and 3 bases, with 17 bases remaining between them. CDR1 and CDR2 (germline): SGDLS, YYNGEE. This CDR3 spans 16 amino acids. CDR3 DNA: TGTGCCAGCAGCGTCAAGTCGACCGTGGCTGACTATGGCTACACCTTC. Residues: CASSVKSTVADYGYTF.

The chain has TRBV10-1 and TRBJ2-3, with 8 bases that match TRBD1. CDR1 and CDR2 (germline): WNHNN, SYGVQD (reference sequence). V gave up 3 bases and J gave up 4 bases; unmatched junction bases: 15. There are 18 residues in the CDR3. DNA for the CDR3: TGCGCCAGCAGTGAAGGTCAGGGGGCCATTCCAGCACCAGATACGCAGTATTTT. Protein product: CASSEGQGAIPAPDTQYF.